The sequence of this TCR beta chain was determined in a study of T cell responses to AZD1222 COVID-19 vaccine (dated by TCRdb to 2020 to 2023). At the level of the whole study: Because spike-specific TCR depth and breadth did not differ between the two schedules, AZD1222 recipients who got a second dose at roughly 4 weeks were pooled with those who got a second dose at roughly 12 weeks. Trial participants were enrolled by age into subgroups of 18-55, 56-69 and 70-plus years, and 148, 28 and 57 TCR-sequenced participants, respectively, were included in these subgroups. TCR sequencing covered over 230 trial participants: about 210 given two doses of AZD1222 and around 25 given two doses of MenACWY control vaccine.

On this clone: There is no known antigen for this receptor. No base-level quality is on record; no much larger clone is a single base apart.

Interpreted using the paper, the time point label stands for: baseline before first vaccination. Vaccinee samples were obtained from the UK trials COV001 and COV002, which included a single-blind randomized controlled phase 2/3 trial of AZD1222 (ChAdOx1 nCoV-19) in healthy adults. For TCRbeta chain sequencing, PBMC samples were collected from trial participants at day 0 and at day 28 after the second dose. The CDR3 regions of human TCRbeta chains were analyzed by immunosequencing. As for the authors' bioinformatics: TCRs in the repertoires were matched against a reference library of SARS-CoV-2-specific TCRs that had been generated with the MIRA antigen-specificity platform. Breadth was defined as the fraction of unique TCRs that were SARS-CoV-2-associated, and depth was defined as the fraction of total T cells that were SARS-CoV-2-associated. Using the MIRA data, every spike-specific TCR was mapped to the spike region that the TCR reacted to and assigned to either a CD4 or a CD8 class. Log10-transformed breadth and depth values were compared by one-way ANOVA with Sidak's multiple comparisons tests. This immuneACCESS table, as held by TCRdb, lists in-frame sequences with V and J called but not all clones. Of the missing ones, under half trace to an unresolved V gene in checked studies; the others have no known cause. V, J and clone size reflect that table, while D and trimming were determined from the DNA. This sample is represented by 120,000 to 150,000 clones; more than 75% of them were singletons. The ten largest clones capture approximately 5.3% of the sample.

Overall results and qualifications from the work: The whole spike protein was spanned by vaccine-associated CD4 TCRs, and dominant responses were seen in regions 160-218 and 743-854. Most participants were white British and females outnumbered males, and the authors suggested that clonal diversity may have been underestimated. A significant rise in spike-specific TCR breadth and depth was observed after two AZD1222 doses relative to day 0 and relative to MenACWY recipients. Conclusions about previously exposed vaccinees were limited because only six AZD1222 recipients were SARS-CoV-2 seropositive at baseline. The 56-69-year group was small, and its depth increase did not reach significance, likely because of low power. Reportedly, close to half of the unique spike-specific TCRs recognized epitopes lying outside the regions that are mutated in the B.1.351 and B.1.1.7 variants. No day 14 peak-response samples were available, so repertoires were characterized only after the peak T cell response.

For CDR1 and CDR2, the germline V gene lists SGHTS and YDEGEE. Spanning cysteine to phenylalanine, the CDR3 consists of 14 amino acids. Solely the CDR3 DNA is kept, with 42 bases framed from the first base. V drops 4 bases and J drops 5 bases, leaving 12 bases in between. The V and J segments used are TRBV5-8 and TRBJ2-2; no confident D gene assignment can be made. The receptor comes from an adult in good health. The sequencing here drew on peripheral blood, taken on day 0 of AZD1222 vaccination. The DNA reads TGTGCCAGCAGCCGAGATTGGGAAACCGGGGAGCTGTTTTTT. This translates into CASSRDWETGELFF.